This is a list of T cell receptor beta chains from one sample in a study of OX40 agonist ivuxolimab in advanced cancers. Method: immunoSEQ multiplex PCR; TCRdb's copy keeps in-frame clones and lacks some. The table records tens of thousands of clones, 89% of them present only once. The sample in question was CD4+ or CD8+ T cells sorted from blood, obtained in a trial of the OX40 agonist ivuxolimab. The receptors originated from an adult with an advanced solid tumor such as melanoma, head and neck, liver or kidney cancer. Both conserved end residues are part of each CDR3. D genes are given only for firm matches. Not every row has a clone size; where given, it reads once, few, many or a size class.

>.|TRBV5-1|TRBJ2-3|TRBD2
TGCGCCAGCAGCTTTGGACTAGAGGCAGATACGCAGTATTTT
CASSFGLEADTQYF
>.|TRBV6-6|TRBJ2-4|TRBD1
TGTGCCAGCCTACCCAGGGGGCGTACCAAAAACATTCAGTACTTC
CASLPRGRTKNIQYF
>.|TRBV6-5|TRBJ2-2|.
TGTGCCAGCAGCTATACAGGCCGGGAGCTGTTTTTT
CASSYTGRELFF
>.|TRBV5-1|TRBJ2-5|TRBD2
TGCGCCAGCAGCTCCGGCGGGAGAGAGACCCAGTACTTC
CASSSGGRETQYF
>.|TRBV18|TRBJ2-2|TRBD1
TGTGCCAGCTCACCACTCGCGACAGGGGGAAGCGGGGAGCTGTTTTTT
CASSPLATGGSGELFF
>.|TRBV7-9|TRBJ2-7|.
TGTGCCAGCAGTCCCTGGAAGGGACCCTACGAGCAGTACTTC
CASSPWKGPYEQYF
>.|TRBV9|TRBJ1-2|.
TGTGCCAGCAGCGTAGCATCGGGATCAGCTTATGGCTACACCTTC
CASSVASGSAYGYTF
>once|TRBV28|TRBJ2-7|TRBD1
TGTGCCAGCAGACCACAGGGGGTAGTAACCTACGAGCAGTACTTC
CASRPQGVVTYEQYF
>.|TRBV7-3|TRBJ2-1|.
TGTGCCAGCAGCTTCGAAGCGGCCCTTTACAATGAGCAGTTCTTC
CASSFEAALYNEQFF
>.|TRBV5-4|TRBJ2-6|.
TGTGCCAGCAGCATGGGGAACTCTGGGGCCAACGTCCTGACTTTC
CASSMGNSGANVLTF
>.|TRBV19|TRBJ2-3|.
TGTGCCAGTAGTATACGACTAGAGGGGAAGCAGTATTTT
CASSIRLEGKQYF
>.|TRBV11-3|TRBJ2-1|.
TGTGCCAGCAGCTTAGGCGGCTCCTACAATGAGCAGTTCTTC
CASSLGGSYNEQFF
>once|TRBV18|TRBJ2-7|.
TGTGCCAGCTCGTCAGGACTCGTATCCTACGAGCAGTACTTC
CASSSGLVSYEQYF
>.|TRBV30|TRBJ2-3|.
TGTGCCTGGAGTTTAGCGAGCACAGATACGCAGTATTTT
CAWSLASTDTQYF
>once|TRBV27|TRBJ2-3|.
TGTGCCAGCAGTTTTGGGCGGGCTATGACAGATACGCAGTATTTT
CASSFGRAMTDTQYF
>.|TRBV2|TRBJ1-5|.
TGTGCCAGCAGTGACAGGGGTATGAATCAGCCCCAGCATTTT
CASSDRGMNQPQHF
>.|TRBV28|TRBJ1-2|.
TGTGCCAGCAGTATACAGGGACGCTACACCTTC
CASSIQGRYTF
>.|TRBV5-1|TRBJ1-1|.
TGCGCCAGCAGCTTGAGGGGCGACTTCCCCACTGAAGCTTTCTTT
CASSLRGDFPTEAFF
>.|TRBV2|TRBJ2-3|.
TGTGCCAGCAGTGATTTGGCTACTAGCACAGATACGCAGTATTTT
CASSDLATSTDTQYF
>.|TRBV28|TRBJ1-2|.
TGTGCCAGCAGTCTCGACAGGAGCTTCTATGGCTACACCTTC
CASSLDRSFYGYTF
>.|TRBV10-3|TRBJ2-7|.
TGTGCCATCACATCCGTGGGGAGCTACGAGCAGTACTTC
CAITSVGSYEQYF
>once|TRBV7-2|TRBJ2-3|.
TGTGCCAGCAGCTTGACGTTTAGCTCGGCCACAGATACGCAGTATTTT
CASSLTFSSATDTQYF
>.|TRBV11-3|TRBJ2-1|TRBD2
TGTGCCAGCAGCTTGCGGGAGCGGAATGAGCAGTTCTTC
CASSLRERNEQFF
>.|TRBV5-1|TRBJ2-7|TRBD1
TGCGCCAGCAGCTTGGCAACAGGGGGCTACGAGCAGTACTTC
CASSLATGGYEQYF
>.|TRBV10-3|TRBJ2-5|.
TGTGCCATCAGTGGGGAAGAGACCCAGTACTTC
CAISGEETQYF
>.|TRBV5-4|TRBJ2-1|.
TGTGCCAGCAGCGAGGGCATGGCAGATGAGCAGTTCTTC
CASSEGMADEQFF
>once|TRBV2|TRBJ2-1|.
TGTGCCAGCAGTGTAATAAATGAGCAGTTCTTC
CASSVINEQFF
>.|TRBV14|TRBJ2-7|.
TGTGCCAGCAGCCAAGTCCGGACTGTCAGTAAGCAGTACTTC
CASSQVRTVSKQYF
>.|TRBV7-8|TRBJ1-4|.
TGTGCCAGCAGCCTAGGGTTCGATGAAAAACTGTTTTTT
CASSLGFDEKLFF
>few|TRBV5-4|TRBJ2-5|.
TGTGCCAGCAGCTTGGACTCTCAAGAGACCCAGTACTTC
CASSLDSQETQYF
>.|TRBV2|TRBJ1-3|TRBD1
TGTGCCAGCATTCCGGGGACAGGGCCTGGAAACACCATATATTTT
CASIPGTGPGNTIYF
>once|TRBV29-1|TRBJ2-5|TRBD2
TGCAGCGTTACCCGTCCCTGGGCGGGGGAAGAAGAGACCCAGTACTTC
CSVTRPWAGEEETQYF
>once|TRBV9|TRBJ2-7|TRBD1
TGTGCCAGCAGCGTAGATCCGGGACAGACGAAACCCTACGAGCAGTACTTC
CASSVDPGQTKPYEQYF
>.|TRBV6-5|TRBJ2-3|TRBD2
TGTGCCAGCAGTTATGCTAGCGGGATAATAGATACGCAGTATTTT
CASSYASGIIDTQYF
>.|TRBV7-9|TRBJ1-3|.
TGTGCCAGCAGCCCACAGGGCTCTGGAAACACCATATATTTT
CASSPQGSGNTIYF
>.|TRBV6-1|TRBJ1-1|.
TGTGCCAGCAAGCGGACGATGAACACTGAAGCTTTCTTT
CASKRTMNTEAFF
>.|TRBV27|TRBJ2-7|TRBD2
TGTGCCAGCAGGAGCGGGAGTAAGTACGAGCAGTACTTC
CASRSGSKYEQYF
>.|TRBV19|TRBJ2-6|.
TGTGCCAGTAGCGTTGGCACTGGGGCCAACGTCCTGACTTTC
CASSVGTGANVLTF
>.|TRBV7-8|TRBJ1-2|.
TGTGCCAGCAGCCCCGGGGGAGATCGCAACTATGGCTACACCTTC
CASSPGGDRNYGYTF
>.|TRBV18|TRBJ2-3|TRBD2
TGTGCCAGCTCACGATATCCGGGACTAGCGGGAGAGGTCGATACGCAGTATTTT
CASSRYPGLAGEVDTQYF
>.|TRBV4-1|TRBJ2-7|.
TGCGCCAGCAGCCAAGCTGACAGCTCCTACGAGCAGTACTTC
CASSQADSSYEQYF
>.|TRBV9|TRBJ2-2|.
TGTGCCAGCAGCGTAGCTCCCGCAGGGAAGGGTACCGGGGAGCTGTTTTTT
CASSVAPAGKGTGELFF
>.|TRBV5-8|TRBJ2-2|.
TGTGCCAGCAGCCGACGGGATACCGGGGAGCTGTTTTTT
CASSRRDTGELFF
>.|TRBV6-5|TRBJ2-5|TRBD1
TGTGCCAGCAGTACAGGGGCTACCCAGTACTTC
CASSTGATQYF
>.|TRBV9|TRBJ1-1|.
TGTGCCAGCAGCGTGGGGGGCGTCGGCGAAGCTTTCTTT
CASSVGGVGEAFF
>.|TRBV5-6|TRBJ2-1|TRBD1
TGTGCCAGCAGCTTGGCCTACAGGGGGAATGAGCAGTTCTTC
CASSLAYRGNEQFF
>.|TRBV14|TRBJ2-2|.
TGTGCCAGCAGCCAACGACCGAGGACCGGGGAGCTGTTTTTT
CASSQRPRTGELFF
>.|TRBV2|TRBJ1-2|.
TGTGCCAGCAGTGCCCAGGGTGGATATGGCTACACCTTC
CASSAQGGYGYTF
>.|TRBV5-1|TRBJ1-1|.
TGCGCCAGCAGCTCGGGGGGTTCTGAAGCTTTCTTT
CASSSGGSEAFF
>.|TRBV9|TRBJ1-4|.
TGTGCCAGCAGCGTAGTGCCGGGGGCAGATGAAAAACTGTTTTTT
CASSVVPGADEKLFF
>.|TRBV5-6|TRBJ1-3|TRBD1
TGTGCCAGCAGCTTGACAGGGGGCGCTGGAAACACCATATATTTT
CASSLTGGAGNTIYF
>.|TRBV7-9|TRBJ1-1|TRBD1
TGTGCCAGCAGCCCTAGGACAGGGATGAACACTGAAGCTTTCTTT
CASSPRTGMNTEAFF
>.|TRBV5-1|TRBJ2-2|.
TGCGCCAGCAGCTTGCTCGGCACCGGGGAGCTGTTTTTT
CASSLLGTGELFF
>.|TRBV29-1|TRBJ2-7|.
TGCAGCGCTCGGTACCGGGCCGAGCAGTACTTC
CSARYRAEQYF